This T cell receptor (beta chain) was sequenced for a study of cytomegalovirus exposure and HLA in healthy donors. Study-wide results and limits: Most of the TCR beta V segments (in an earlier analysis) were productive either about 87% or about 30% of the time.

The PCR had 60 Vbeta and 13 Jbeta primers. The method was immunoSEQ multiplex PCR; TCRdb's version includes in-frame clones alone and lacks a portion of them. The data hold fewer than 200,000 clones, with about 72% observed a single time. Comment on this clone: Its antigen is currently unknown.

This TCR was recovered from a man in his thirties or forties in good health and CMV-seropositive. Sequencing used PBMCs.

CDR3 in amino acids: CASSLVRGADEQFF. The CDR3 nucleotides read TGTGCCAGCAGCTTGGTTCGGGGGGCGGATGAGCAGTTCTTC. The V gene is TRBV5-4, the J gene TRBJ2-1; TRBD2 is a possible D gene (7 bases). The CDR3 has 14 amino acids. Trimming pared 0 bases from V and 8 bases from J, leaving 12 bases between. Per the germline V gene, CDR1 is SGHNT and CDR2 is YYREEE (reference sequence).